This TCR beta chain is drawn from a study of breast tumors, draining lymph nodes, adjacent tissues. Samples came from axillary lymph nodes draining the breast cancer. This clonotype was picked up many times. Antigen: not known. Whole-study results and caveats: Findings are consistent with lymph node origin and intratumoral expansion of most tumor T cells. The lymph node origin of tumor T cells was framed as consistent with a hypothesis, not demonstrated. Luminal-like breast cancer showed significantly higher tumor–nontumor repertoire similarity than basal-like.

Germline-derived CDR1 and CDR2 are SNHLY and FYNNEI. Trimming left V 7 bases short and J 5 bases short, with 11 bases between. The CDR3 spans 13 residues. MiXCR, applied by TCRdb to the multiplex PCR reads, yields one record per CDR3 protein. The repertoire holds approximately 150,000 distinct CDR3 sequences, with approximately 32% as singletons. What was sequenced was axillary lymph node tissue. The gene calls are TRBV2 and TRBJ2-2; D is unclear. The receptor's source is a female donor with breast cancer. Some clones in this sample may be carry-over from other donors' samples. The CDR3 spells CASKLAWTGELFF. CDR3 DNA: TGTGCCAGCAAACTCGCGTGGACCGGGGAGCTGTTTTTT.